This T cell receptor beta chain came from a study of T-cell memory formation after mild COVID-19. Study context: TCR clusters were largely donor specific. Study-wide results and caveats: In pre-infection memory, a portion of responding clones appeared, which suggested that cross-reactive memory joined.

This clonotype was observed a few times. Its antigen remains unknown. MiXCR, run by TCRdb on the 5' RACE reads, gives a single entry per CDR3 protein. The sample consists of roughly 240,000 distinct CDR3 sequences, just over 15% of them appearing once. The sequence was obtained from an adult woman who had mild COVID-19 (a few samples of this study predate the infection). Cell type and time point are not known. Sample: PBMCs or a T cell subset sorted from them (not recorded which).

In nucleotides, the CDR3 is TGTGCCAGCAGCCAGACAGGGCGGACTGAAGCTTTCTTT. It codes for CASSQTGRTEAFF. This sequence joins TRBV3-1 and TRBJ1-1; TRBD1 agrees at 7 bases. Trimming took 3 bases from V and 5 from J; bases not matched to a gene: 3. The CDR3 contains 13 residues. The germline CDR1 and CDR2 sequences are LGHDT and YNNKEL (reference sequence).